This entry features one T cell receptor beta chain sequence. Seattle patients were enrolled during active infection and followed longitudinally. The sample originates from a study of blood T cell repertoires in COVID-19. At the level of the study: Specimens from acute and convalescent COVID-19 originated in the United States, Italy and Spain. T cells, B-cell-depleted T cells, or PBMCs supplied cDNA or gDNA.

Original processing methods: It was from reference gene primer amplification that nucleated cell counts were estimated. The assay was immunoSEQ multiplex PCR, and TCRdb's table has in-frame clones only and misses some. V and J calls plus clone size are reproduced from that table; the DNA served to infer D and trimming. The data show a few hundred thousand clones, approximately 92% seen once. The sequencing input was peripheral blood. This receptor was identified in a person aged 18-35 years with COVID-19, enrolled during active disease.

CDR3 nucleotide sequence: TGTGCCAGCAGCTTAGCGCTGGCTTCAGGAAATACGCAGTATTTT. Amino acid sequence: CASSLALASGNTQYF. The rearrangement links TRBV7-9 to TRBJ2-3; no firm D call. The CDR3 contains 15 residues. The ends were cut back, 0 bases at V and 7 bases at J, with 14 bases in the middle. Germline-derived CDR1 and CDR2 are SEHNR and FQNEAQ (reference sequence). The variable domain in full, with the rest retrieved from reference TRBV7-9 and TRBJ2-3, is DTGVSQNPRHKITKRGQNVTFRCDPISEHNRLYWYRQTLGQGPEFLTYFQNEAQLEKSRLLSDRFSAERPKGSFSTLEIQRTEQGDSAMYLCASSLALASGNTQYFGPGTRLTVL.